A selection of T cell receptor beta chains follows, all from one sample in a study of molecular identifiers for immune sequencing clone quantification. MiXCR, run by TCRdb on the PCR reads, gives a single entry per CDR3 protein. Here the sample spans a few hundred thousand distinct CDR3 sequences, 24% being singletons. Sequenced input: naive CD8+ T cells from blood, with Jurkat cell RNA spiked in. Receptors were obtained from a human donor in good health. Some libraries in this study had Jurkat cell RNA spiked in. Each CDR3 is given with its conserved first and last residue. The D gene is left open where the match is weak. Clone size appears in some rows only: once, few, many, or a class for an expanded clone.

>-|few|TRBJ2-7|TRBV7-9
TGTGCCAGCAGCCGGCCGGCCCGGGAGCAGTACTTC
CASSRPAREQYF
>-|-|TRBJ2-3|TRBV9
TGTGCCAGGCAATATTCTAACGGAAATAAAACAAATACGCAATATTTT
CARQYSNGNKTNTQYF
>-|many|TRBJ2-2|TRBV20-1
TGCAGTGCAGAAGGGGCCGGGGAGCTGTTTTTT
CSAEGAGELFF
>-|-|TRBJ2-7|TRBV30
TGTGCCTGGAGTGTATTGAGCTCCCACGAGCAGTACTTC
CAWSVLSSHEQYF
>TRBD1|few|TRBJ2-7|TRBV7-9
TGTGCCAGCCGGGACAGGGTCTCCGAGCAGTACTTC
CASRDRVSEQYF
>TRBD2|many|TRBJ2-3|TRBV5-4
TGTGCCAGCAGCTTATCAACTAGCGGGAGAACAGATACGCAGTATTTT
CASSLSTSGRTDTQYF
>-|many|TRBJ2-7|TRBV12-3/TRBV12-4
TGTGCCAGCAGCCAGGTTGCTGGCTACGAGCAGTACTTC
CASSQVAGYEQYF
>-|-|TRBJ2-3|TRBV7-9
TGTGCCAGCAGCCCATTATCATGGGAGGGCACAGATACGCAGTATTTT
CASSPLSWEGTDTQYF
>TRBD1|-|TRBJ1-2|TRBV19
TGTGCCAGTACCCCGACAGGGGTCTATGGCTACACCTTC
CASTPTGVYGYTF
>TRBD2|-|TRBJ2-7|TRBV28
TGTCCCCCACAGCCCGGGGGGTGGGTCAGATACTTC
CPPQPGGWVRYF
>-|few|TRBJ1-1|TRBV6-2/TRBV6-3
TGTGCCAGCAGTTGGGGGCGTTGGTTGAACACTGAAGCTTTCTTT
CASSWGRWLNTEAFF
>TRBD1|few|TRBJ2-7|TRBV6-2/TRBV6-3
TGTGCCAGCAGTAAACGGACAGGAAACTACGAGCAGTGCTTC
CASSKRTGNYEQCF
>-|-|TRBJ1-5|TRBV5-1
TGCGCCAGCAGCCTCCGAGTGTGGAATTGCGTGGGAAATCAGCCCCAGCGTTTT
CASSLRVWNCVGNQPQRF
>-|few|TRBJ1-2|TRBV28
TGTGCCAGCAGCTTCGAAGAGGGGGGGCTGAATTACTATGGCTACACCTTC
CASSFEEGGLNYYGYTF
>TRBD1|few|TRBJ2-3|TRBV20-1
TGCAGTGCTAGGGACAGGGCCAGCACAGATACGCAGTATTTT
CSARDRASTDTQYF
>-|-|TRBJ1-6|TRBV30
TGTGCCTGGAGCCCAGGTTCGAATTCACCCCTCCACTTT
CAWSPGSNSPLHF
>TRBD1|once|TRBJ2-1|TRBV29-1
TGCAGCGGGGTGAGACAGGGTGGGAGCTGGGTCCGGGGCAATGAGCAGTTCTTC
CSGVRQGGSWVRGNEQFF
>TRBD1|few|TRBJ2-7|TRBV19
TGTGCCAGTAGTATAGGACAGGGGGATTACGAGCAGTACTTC
CASSIGQGDYEQYF
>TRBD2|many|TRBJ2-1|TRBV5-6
TGTGCCAGCAGCTTGGGGACTAGCTTTAATGAGCAGTTCTTC
CASSLGTSFNEQFF
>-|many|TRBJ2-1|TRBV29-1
TGCAGCGTCCCTCTGGGGGCGAATGAGCAGTTCTTC
CSVPLGANEQFF
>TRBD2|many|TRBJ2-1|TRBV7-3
TGTGCCAGCAGCTTCCTAGCGGGAGGGGAGGATGAGCAGTTCTTC
CASSFLAGGEDEQFF
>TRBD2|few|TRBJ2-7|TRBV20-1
TGCAGTGCAAAGACAGCGGGGGGCTCCTACGAGCAGTACTTC
CSAKTAGGSYEQYF
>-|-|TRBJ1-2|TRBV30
TGTGCCTGGAGTGTACCCGGGATTAATGCCTACTTTGGCTACACCTTC
CAWSVPGINAYFGYTF
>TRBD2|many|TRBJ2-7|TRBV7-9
TGTGCCAGCAGCCCCGGGGAAGGACTAGCGGCCTACGAGCAGTACTTC
CASSPGEGLAAYEQYF
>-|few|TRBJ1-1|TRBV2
TGTGCCAGAGAACCCGGGACTCCAAACACTGAAGCTTTCTTT
CAREPGTPNTEAFF
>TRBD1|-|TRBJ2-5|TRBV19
TGTGCCAGTAGTACACACGGGACAGTCGTCGAGAGGGAGACCCAGTACTTC
CASSTHGTVVERETQYF
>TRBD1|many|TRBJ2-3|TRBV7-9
TGTGCCAGCAGCAGCAGGGGGAGAGATACGCAGTATTTT
CASSSRGRDTQYF
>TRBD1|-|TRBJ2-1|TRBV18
TGTGCCAGCACTACCGCAGCCGGGACAGGGTACCCCAATGAGCAGTTCTTC
CASTTAAGTGYPNEQFF